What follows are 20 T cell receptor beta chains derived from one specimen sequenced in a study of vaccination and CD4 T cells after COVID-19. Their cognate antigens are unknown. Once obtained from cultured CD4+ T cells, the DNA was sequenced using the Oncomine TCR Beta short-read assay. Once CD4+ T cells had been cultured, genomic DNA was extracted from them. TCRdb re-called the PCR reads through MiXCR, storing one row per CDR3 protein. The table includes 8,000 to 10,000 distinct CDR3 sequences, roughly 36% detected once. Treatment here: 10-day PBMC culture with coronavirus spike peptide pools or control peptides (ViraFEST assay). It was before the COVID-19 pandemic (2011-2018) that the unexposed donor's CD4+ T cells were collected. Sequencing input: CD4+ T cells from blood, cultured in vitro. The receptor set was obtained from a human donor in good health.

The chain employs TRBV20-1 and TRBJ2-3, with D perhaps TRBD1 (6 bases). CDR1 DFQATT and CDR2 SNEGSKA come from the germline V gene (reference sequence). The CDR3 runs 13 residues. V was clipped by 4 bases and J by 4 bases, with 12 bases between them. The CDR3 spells CSAIPGHSDTQYF. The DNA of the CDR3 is TGCAGTGCTATCCCGGGACACTCAGATACGCAGTATTTT.

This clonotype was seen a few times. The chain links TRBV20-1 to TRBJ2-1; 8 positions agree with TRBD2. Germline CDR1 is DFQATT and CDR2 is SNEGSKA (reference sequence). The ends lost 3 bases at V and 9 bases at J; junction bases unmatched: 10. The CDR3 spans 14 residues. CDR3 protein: CSASRVSGKLEQFF. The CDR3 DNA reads TGCAGTGCTAGTCGTGTTAGCGGGAAACTTGAGCAGTTCTTC.

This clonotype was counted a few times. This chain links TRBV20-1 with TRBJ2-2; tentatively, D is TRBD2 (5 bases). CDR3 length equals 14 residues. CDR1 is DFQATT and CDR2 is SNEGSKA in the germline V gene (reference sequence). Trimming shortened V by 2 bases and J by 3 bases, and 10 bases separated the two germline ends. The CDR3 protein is CSARPGLDTGELFF. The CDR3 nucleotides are TGCAGTGCTAGACCGGGGTTAGACACCGGGGAGCTGTTTTTT.

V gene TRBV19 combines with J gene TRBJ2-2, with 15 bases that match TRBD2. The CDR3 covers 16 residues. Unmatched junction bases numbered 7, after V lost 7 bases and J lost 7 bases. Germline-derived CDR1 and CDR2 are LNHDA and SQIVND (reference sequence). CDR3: CASKGTSGRTGGELFF. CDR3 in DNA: TGTGCCAGTAAGGGGACTAGCGGGAGGACGGGCGGGGAGCTGTTTTTT. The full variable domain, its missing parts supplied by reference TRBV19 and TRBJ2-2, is DGGITQSPKYLFRKEGQNVTLSCEQNLNHDAMYWYRQDPGQGLRLIYYSQIVNDFQKGDIAEGYSVSREKKESFPLTVTSAQKNPTAFYLCASKGTSGRTGGELFFGEGSRLTVL.

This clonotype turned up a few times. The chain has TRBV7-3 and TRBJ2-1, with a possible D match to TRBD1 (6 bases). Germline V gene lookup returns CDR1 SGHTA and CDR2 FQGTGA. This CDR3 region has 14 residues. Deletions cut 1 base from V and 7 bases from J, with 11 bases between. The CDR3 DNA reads TGTGCCAGCAGCTTAAACCTCCAGGGGAATGAGCAGTTCTTC. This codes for CASSLNLQGNEQFF.

In DNA, the CDR3 is TGCGCCAGCAGCGGCGGACTAGCGGGAGGGGGGACAGATACGCAGTATTTT. This sequence encodes CASSGGLAGGGTDTQYF. The gene calls are TRBV5-1 and TRBJ2-3, with 15 bases identical to TRBD2. Germline V CDR1 and CDR2: SGHRS, YFSETQ. CDR3 size: 17 residues. Trimming removed 4 bases from V and 3 bases from J; junction bases left unmatched: 6.

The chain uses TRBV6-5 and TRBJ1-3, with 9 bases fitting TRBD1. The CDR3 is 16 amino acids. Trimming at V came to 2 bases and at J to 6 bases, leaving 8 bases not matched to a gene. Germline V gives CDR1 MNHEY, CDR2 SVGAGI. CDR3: CASSYVGTGSQNTIYF. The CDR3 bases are TGTGCCAGCAGTTACGTCGGGACAGGGAGTCAAAACACCATATATTTT.

This CDR3 reads CASSNTPLYEQYF. The CDR3 bases are TGTGCCAGCAGCAATACCCCCCTCTACGAGCAGTACTTC. The V call is TRBV12-1, the J call TRBJ2-7; no check of the table's D call, TRBD1, against the DNA was made. TRBV12-1 is labeled a pseudogene. The CDR3 extends over 13 amino acids.

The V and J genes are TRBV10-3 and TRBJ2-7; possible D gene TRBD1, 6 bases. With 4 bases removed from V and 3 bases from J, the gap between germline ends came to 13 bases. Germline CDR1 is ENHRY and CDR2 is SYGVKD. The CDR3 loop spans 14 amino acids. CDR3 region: CAISAGALRYEQYF. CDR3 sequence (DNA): TGTGCCATCAGTGCAGGGGCACTACGCTACGAGCAGTACTTC.

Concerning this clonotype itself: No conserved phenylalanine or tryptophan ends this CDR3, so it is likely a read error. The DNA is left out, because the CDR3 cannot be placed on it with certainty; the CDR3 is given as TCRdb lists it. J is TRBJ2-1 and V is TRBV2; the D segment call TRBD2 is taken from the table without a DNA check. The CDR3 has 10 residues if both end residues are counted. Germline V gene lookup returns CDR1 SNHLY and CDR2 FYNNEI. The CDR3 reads CASGGTQPVL.

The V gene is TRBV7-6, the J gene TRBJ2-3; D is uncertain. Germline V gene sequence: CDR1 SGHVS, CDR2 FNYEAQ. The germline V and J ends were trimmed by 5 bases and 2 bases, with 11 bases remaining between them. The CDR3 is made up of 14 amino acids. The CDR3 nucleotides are TGTGCCAGCAGCCTAAGTCACCCCACAGATACGCAGTATTTT. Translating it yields CASSLSHPTDTQYF.

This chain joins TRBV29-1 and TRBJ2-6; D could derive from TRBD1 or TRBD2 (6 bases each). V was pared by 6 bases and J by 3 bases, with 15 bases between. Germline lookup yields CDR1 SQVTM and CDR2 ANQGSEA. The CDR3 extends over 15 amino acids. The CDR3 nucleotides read TGCAGCGTAAGAGACGGGGGCCTTGGGGCCAACGTCCTGACTTTC. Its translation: CSVRDGGLGANVLTF.

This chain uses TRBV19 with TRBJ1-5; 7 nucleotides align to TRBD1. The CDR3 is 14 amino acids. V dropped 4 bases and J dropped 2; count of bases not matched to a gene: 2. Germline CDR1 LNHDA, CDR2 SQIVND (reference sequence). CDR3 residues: CASSNQGGNQPQHF. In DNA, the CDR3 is TGTGCCAGTAGTAACCAGGGGGGCAATCAGCCCCAGCATTTT.

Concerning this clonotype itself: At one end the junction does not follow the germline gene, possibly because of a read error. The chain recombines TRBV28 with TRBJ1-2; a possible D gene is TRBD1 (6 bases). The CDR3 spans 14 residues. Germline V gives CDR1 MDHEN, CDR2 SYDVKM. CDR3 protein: CASSLWGRDYGYAF. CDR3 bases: TGTGCCAGCAGTTTGTGGGGGCGCGACTATGGCTACGCCTTC.

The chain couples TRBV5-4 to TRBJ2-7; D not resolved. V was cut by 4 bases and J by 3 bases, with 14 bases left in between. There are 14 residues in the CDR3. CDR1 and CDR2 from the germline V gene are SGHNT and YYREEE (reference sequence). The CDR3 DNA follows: TGTGCCAGCAGCCCTGGTCAAGCACGCTACGAGCAGTACTTC. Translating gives CASSPGQARYEQYF.

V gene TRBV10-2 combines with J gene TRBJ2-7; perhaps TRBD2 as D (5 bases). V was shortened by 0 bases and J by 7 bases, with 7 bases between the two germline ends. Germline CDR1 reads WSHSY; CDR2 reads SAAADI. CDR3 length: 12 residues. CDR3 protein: CASSESTGEQYF. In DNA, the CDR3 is TGCGCCAGCAGTGAGTCGACGGGGGAGCAGTACTTC.

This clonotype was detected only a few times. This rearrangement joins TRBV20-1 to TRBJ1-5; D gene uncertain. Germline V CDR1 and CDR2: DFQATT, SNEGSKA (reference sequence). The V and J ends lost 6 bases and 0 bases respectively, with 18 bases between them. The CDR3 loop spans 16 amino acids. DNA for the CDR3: TGCAGTGCCTACACTGGAGTCGGAGATAGCAATCAGCCCCAGCATTTT. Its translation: CSAYTGVGDSNQPQHF.

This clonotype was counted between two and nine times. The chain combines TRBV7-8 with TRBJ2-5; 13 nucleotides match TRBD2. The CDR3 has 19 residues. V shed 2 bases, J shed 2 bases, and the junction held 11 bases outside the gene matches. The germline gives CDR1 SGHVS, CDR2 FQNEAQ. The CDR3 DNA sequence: TGTGCCAGCAGCTTACACAGGGTCCGGACTAGCGGGAGACAAGAGACCCAGTACTTC. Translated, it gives CASSLHRVRTSGRQETQYF. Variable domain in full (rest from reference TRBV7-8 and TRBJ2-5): GAGVSQSPRYKVAKRGQDVALRCDPISGHVSLFWYQQALGQGPEFLTYFQNEAQLDKSGLPSDRFFAERPEGSVSTLKIQRTQQEDSAVYLCASSLHRVRTSGRQETQYFGPGTRLLVL.

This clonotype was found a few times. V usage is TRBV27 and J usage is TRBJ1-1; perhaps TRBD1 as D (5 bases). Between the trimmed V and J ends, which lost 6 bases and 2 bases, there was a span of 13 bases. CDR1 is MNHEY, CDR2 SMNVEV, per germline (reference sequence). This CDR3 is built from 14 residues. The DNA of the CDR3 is TGTGCCAGCAGCAGAACAGGTGAAAACACTGAAGCTTTCTTT. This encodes CASSRTGENTEAFF.

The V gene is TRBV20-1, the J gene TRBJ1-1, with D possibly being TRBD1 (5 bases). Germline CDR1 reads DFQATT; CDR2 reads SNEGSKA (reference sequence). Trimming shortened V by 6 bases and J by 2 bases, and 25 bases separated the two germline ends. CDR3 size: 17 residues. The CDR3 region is CSAGRHGAGLSNTEAFF. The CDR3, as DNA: TGCAGTGCGGGGAGGCATGGGGCAGGGCTTTCCAACACTGAAGCTTTCTTT.